The TCR beta chain under discussion was sequenced for a study of cytomegalovirus exposure and HLA in healthy donors. With 60 Vbeta and 13 Jbeta primers, the PCR was carried out. Only in-frame clones appear in the TCRdb table, and some are missing; sequencing was by immunoSEQ multiplex PCR. Recorded for this sample: under 90,000 clones. The junction had 7 bases not matched to a gene; V was cut back by 5 bases and J by 10 bases. The CDR3 runs to 12 residues. CDR1 is LGHNT, CDR2 FRNRAP, per germline. Donors had nominal health at sampling but likely had unrecorded immune exposures. Details on this clone: What it recognizes is unknown.

Overall study results and limits: A classifier reportedly called cytomegalovirus status with high sensitivity and specificity.

This TCR was sampled from a man in his fifties or sixties in good health and CMV-seropositive. The material sequenced was PBMCs. V and J are TRBV12-5 and TRBJ1-1; TRBD1 matches at 7 bases. This CDR3 is CASGRWTGPAFF. CDR3 nucleotide sequence: TGTGCTAGTGGTCGATGGACAGGCCCAGCTTTCTTT.